This T cell receptor beta chain was found in a study of read filtering for tumor transcriptome and immune sequencing. On the study more broadly: 8 or 9 patients were R-ISS I, 16 were R-ISS II, 6 or 7 were R-ISS III. General study results and limits: The sorted CD138-negative fraction was a mixed bone marrow immune population, not purified T cells.

CDR3 length equals 15 residues. The trim removed 2 bases at V and 1 base at J, leaving 5 bases unmatched. Germline V CDR1 and CDR2: SGHVS, FQNEAQ. This clonotype has a count of ten or more. Its antigen is not identified. Molecular barcoded adaptors covering alpha/delta and beta/gamma chains were used on around 400 ng RNA. TCRdb used MiXCR to reprocess the reads, holding one entry per CDR3 protein. The sample includes around 41,000 distinct CDR3 sequences, roughly 10% of them seen just once. The rearrangement links TRBV7-8 to TRBJ2-7; 7 bases align to TRBD1. The clonotype was recovered from a donor aged 40 or older with multiple myeloma. The specimen sequenced was a population of CD138-negative cells sorted from bone marrow. CDR3 in DNA: TGTGCCAGCAGCTTACTGACAGGGTGGTCCTACGAGCAGTACTTC. Translated, it gives CASSLLTGWSYEQYF. The full variable domain, in which reference TRBV7-8 and TRBJ2-7 provide the parts outside the CDR3, is GAGVSQSPRYKVAKRGQDVALRCDPISGHVSLFWYQQALGQGPEFLTYFQNEAQLDKSGLPSDRFFAERPEGSVSTLKIQRTQQEDSAVYLCASSLLTGWSYEQYFGPGTRLTVT.